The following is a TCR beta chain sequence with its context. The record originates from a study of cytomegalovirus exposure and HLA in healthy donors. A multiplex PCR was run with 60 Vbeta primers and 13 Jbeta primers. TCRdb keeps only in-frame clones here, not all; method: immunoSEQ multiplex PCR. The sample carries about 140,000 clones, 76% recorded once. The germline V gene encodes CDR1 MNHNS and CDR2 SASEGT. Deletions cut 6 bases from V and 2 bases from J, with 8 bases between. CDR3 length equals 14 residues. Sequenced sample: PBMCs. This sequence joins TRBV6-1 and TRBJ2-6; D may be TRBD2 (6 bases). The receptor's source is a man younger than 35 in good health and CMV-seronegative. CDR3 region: CASRRETGANVLTF. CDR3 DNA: TGTGCCAGCAGACGGGAGACTGGGGCCAACGTCCTGACTTTC.